Below, 6 T cell receptor beta chains from the same sample are listed, as sequenced in a study of shared clonotypes between healthy human individuals. Data came from immunoSEQ multiplex PCR; TCRdb stores just in-frame clones and leaves some out. This sample carries 2 million to 2.5 million clones, over 85% of them seen once, and the ten largest clones take 0.85% to 1.3%. Naivety among CD8 cells was defined by CD45RO negativity and positive CCR7 selection, thereby excluding terminally differentiated effector memory CD45RA+ cells. Material: naive CD8+ T cells sorted from blood. These receptors were collected from a man between 18 and 35 years old in good health.

With regard to this clone: This specimen includes other DNA sequences encoding the same CDR3. The rearrangement uses TRBV6-5 and TRBJ1-2; 8 positions match TRBD1. CDR3 length equals 13 residues. Looked up from germline, CDR1 is MNHEY and CDR2 is SVGAGI. V shed 5 bases, J shed 4 bases, and the junction held 3 bases outside the gene matches. CDR3: CASSPDRAYGYTF. CDR3 nucleotides: TGTGCCAGCAGTCCGGACAGGGCCTATGGCTACACCTTC.

The chain employs TRBV28 and TRBJ2-5; D perhaps matches TRBD1 (5 bases). Germline CDR1 is MDHEN and CDR2 is SYDVKM. Trimming took off 1 base at V and 4 bases at J, with 16 bases between the two ends. The CDR3 runs to 16 residues. The DNA of the CDR3 is TGTGCCAGCAGTTTATACGCTCTACAGGCCGGAGAGACCCAGTACTTC. It specifies CASSLYALQAGETQYF.

The chain uses TRBV2 and TRBJ2-5; possibly TRBD1 for D (5 bases). The V gene's germline CDR1 is SNHLY and CDR2 FYNNEI. The CDR3 totals 16 residues. Trimming pared 1 base from V and 5 bases from J, leaving 17 bases between. The CDR3 loop reads CASSEGGQLTSETQYF. In DNA form, the CDR3 reads TGTGCCAGCAGTGAAGGGGGCCAGCTGACTTCGGAGACCCAGTACTTC. The whole variable domain, filled in from reference TRBV2 and TRBJ2-5, reads EPEVTQTPSHQVTQMGQEVILRCVPISNHLYFYWYRQILGQKVEFLVSFYNNEISEKSEIFDDQFSVERPDGSNFTLKIRSTKLEDSAMYFCASSEGGQLTSETQYFGPGTRLLVL.

Concerning this clone: In the same sample, other DNA sequences code for this CDR3. The CDR3 protein is CASSVDRDTYEQYF. CDR3 DNA sequence: TGTGCCAGCAGCGTAGACCGGGACACCTACGAGCAGTACTTC. The rearrangement uses TRBV9 and TRBJ2-7, with D possibly TRBD1 on 6 matching bases. Germline CDR1 and CDR2: SGDLS and YYNGEE. CDR3 size: 14 residues. Trimming removed 0 bases at V and 2 bases at J, with 9 bases between.

The rearrangement joins TRBV7-8 to TRBJ2-1, with no clear D. CDR3 length: 16 amino acids. The germline V and J ends were trimmed by 0 bases and 0 bases, with 9 bases remaining between them. Germline values: CDR1 SGHVS, CDR2 FQNEAQ. The DNA of the CDR3 is TGTGCCAGCAGCTTAGCGGAGAGGAGCTCCTACAATGAGCAGTTCTTC. Protein sequence: CASSLAERSSYNEQFF.

This clone has a single count. This chain links TRBV5-3 with TRBJ1-3; possibly TRBD1 for D (6 bases). TRBV5-3 is known as an ORF, though its function is uncertain. CDR3 length equals 14 residues. Deletions cut 1 base from V and 4 bases from J, with 9 bases between. Here the CDR3 DNA reads TGTGCCAGAAGCTTGTCCGGACAGGGAAACACCATATATTTT. The encoded protein is CARSLSGQGNTIYF.